This T cell receptor (beta chain) was documented in a study of cytomegalovirus exposure and HLA in healthy donors. Whole-study findings and limits: A likely sequencing artifact accounted for one observed cluster of highly shared sequence variants. Cytomegalovirus association was listed for about 170 TCR beta chains. Earlier analysis yielded a pattern in which most TCR beta V segments were productive about 90% or about 30% of the time. Most TCR sequences were uncommon, yet certain public TCRs appeared in many donors.

Details on this clone: Its antigen is still unknown. Other DNA sequences of this sample code for an identical CDR3.

V lost 5 bases and J lost 1; bases outside the gene matches: 4. CDR1 and CDR2 from the germline V gene are MNHEY and SVGAGI. The CDR3 loop spans 15 amino acids. Use of 60 Vbeta and 13 Jbeta primers characterized the PCR. Profiling relied on immunoSEQ multiplex PCR, and the TCRdb table lists in-frame clones only, not all of them. The data contain 130,000 to 150,000 clones, over 70% of them singletons. This sequence was found in a male donor in good health and CMV-seronegative. V and J are TRBV6-5 and TRBJ2-2, with TRBD1 matching 7 bases. The sequenced sample consisted of PBMCs. For the CDR3, the DNA is TGTGCCAGCAGTCGCCGGGACAGGAACACCGGGGAGCTGTTTTTT. Protein sequence: CASSRRDRNTGELFF.